This is a list of T cell receptor beta chains from one sample in a study of T cells after yellow fever vaccination. TCRdb reprocessed the 5' RACE reads via MiXCR and lists one record per CDR3 protein. The sample records 310,000 or so distinct CDR3 sequences, roughly 3.5% being singletons. The starting material was PBMCs, obtained on the day of the yellow fever booster vaccination. The receptor source for this set is a man aged 18 to 29 who received the YFV17D yellow fever vaccine. Each CDR3 is given with its conserved first and last residue. The order of the fields is D gene, J gene, clone size, V gene, CDR3 DNA, CDR3 protein. D genes are given only for firm matches. Clone size appears in some rows only: once, few, many, or a class for an expanded clone.

D: NA
J: TRBJ2-1
size: many
V: TRBV9
DNA: TGTGCCAGCAGCGAGAGGGGGTCAGAGGGTGGTGAGCAGTTCTTC
CDR3: CASSERGSEGGEQFF

D: TRBD2
J: TRBJ2-7
size: many
V: TRBV4-1
DNA: TGCGCCAGCAGTCAGAGTAGAGCGGGGTCCTCCTACGAGCAGTACTTC
CDR3: CASSQSRAGSSYEQYF

D: NA
J: TRBJ2-3
size: once
V: TRBV11-3
DNA: TGTGCCAGCAGCCCGGGGCGCTCAGATACGCAGTATTTT
CDR3: CASSPGRSDTQYF

D: NA
J: TRBJ2-1
size: many
V: TRBV5-1
DNA: TGCGCCAGCAGCTTGATATCGTGGAGCTCCTACAATGAGCAGTTCTTC
CDR3: CASSLISWSSYNEQFF

D: TRBD1
J: TRBJ1-3
size: many
V: TRBV6-6
DNA: TGTGCCAGCAGTCAGGGGGCGGAAGGAAACACCATATATTTT
CDR3: CASSQGAEGNTIYF

D: TRBD1
J: TRBJ1-2
size: NA
V: TRBV28
DNA: TGTGCCAGCAGTTCCTTCTCGACAGGGGGCTATGGCTACACCTTC
CDR3: CASSSFSTGGYGYTF

D: NA
J: TRBJ2-3
size: many
V: TRBV7-9
DNA: TGTGCCAGCAGCTTTGTTCAGGGCGGGCGCACAGATACGCAGTATTTT
CDR3: CASSFVQGGRTDTQYF

D: TRBD1
J: TRBJ2-1
size: NA
V: TRBV7-2
DNA: TGTGCCAGCAGCTTAGAGGGGACAGGGGCCTACAATGAGCAGTTCTTC
CDR3: CASSLEGTGAYNEQFF

D: NA
J: TRBJ2-2
size: few
V: TRBV6-5
DNA: TGTGCCAGCAGCCTTTCCTTAGCGAACACCGGGGAGCTGTTTTTT
CDR3: CASSLSLANTGELFF

D: NA
J: TRBJ2-3
size: many
V: TRBV7-9
DNA: TGTGCCAGCAGCCCCCCCATCGGGTTGACAGATACGCAGTATTTT
CDR3: CASSPPIGLTDTQYF

D: TRBD1
J: TRBJ1-5
size: few
V: TRBV2
DNA: TGTGCCAGCAGTGACAGGGGGGATCAGCCCCAGCATTTT
CDR3: CASSDRGDQPQHF

D: TRBD2
J: TRBJ2-2
size: few
V: TRBV25-1
DNA: TGTGCCAGCACCAGCGGGGGAAACACCGGGGAGCTGTTTTTT
CDR3: CASTSGGNTGELFF

D: NA
J: TRBJ2-3
size: many
V: TRBV11-2
DNA: TGTGCCAGCAGCCCCTTCCCCGGAGATACGCAGTATTTT
CDR3: CASSPFPGDTQYF

D: NA
J: TRBJ2-3
size: few
V: TRBV21-1
DNA: TGTGCCAGCCCCCTCTGGGCAGGCACAGATACGCAGTATTTT
CDR3: CASPLWAGTDTQYF

D: NA
J: TRBJ2-3
size: NA
V: TRBV9
DNA: TGTGCCAGCAGCCCTCGGACCGCCCTACCCACAGATACGCAGTATTTT
CDR3: CASSPRTALPTDTQYF

D: NA
J: TRBJ1-1
size: NA
V: TRBV7-2
DNA: TGTGCCAGCAGCTTAGAGGTGGGGAGTGGGTTTGAAGCTTTCTTT
CDR3: CASSLEVGSGFEAFF

D: NA
J: TRBJ1-2
size: NA
V: TRBV5-4
DNA: TGTGCCAGCAGCCCTCTCCGGACGGATACCAACTATGGCTACACCTTC
CDR3: CASSPLRTDTNYGYTF

D: TRBD1
J: TRBJ1-1
size: few
V: TRBV7-2
DNA: TGTGCCAGCAGCCCGACGACAGGGGTCGCAGGCGCTTTCTTT
CDR3: CASSPTTGVAGAFF

D: NA
J: TRBJ2-1
size: few
V: TRBV19
DNA: TGTGCCAGTAGCTCGGGACCTACACCGAGGGAGCAGTTCTTC
CDR3: CASSSGPTPREQFF

D: NA
J: TRBJ1-3
size: NA
V: TRBV6-5
DNA: TGTGCCAGCAGTTACGGGGGGAGAGGGGCGATTTCTGGAAACACCATATATTTT
CDR3: CASSYGGRGAISGNTIYF

D: NA
J: TRBJ1-1
size: few
V: TRBV7-9
DNA: TGTGCCAGCAGCTTAGTTGGGCGGGCTACCTCTGAAGCTTTCTTT
CDR3: CASSLVGRATSEAFF

D: NA
J: TRBJ2-3
size: many
V: TRBV7-2
DNA: TGTGCCAGCAGCTTAGAGGTGGCGCAGTATTTT
CDR3: CASSLEVAQYF

D: NA
J: TRBJ2-5
size: few
V: TRBV11-2
DNA: TGTGCCAGCAGCGACCCCGGGACTCAAGAGACCCAGTACTTC
CDR3: CASSDPGTQETQYF

D: NA
J: TRBJ2-5
size: few
V: TRBV3-1
DNA: TGTGCCAGCAGCCAAGAACGGACGCGATTAGAGACCCAGTACTTC
CDR3: CASSQERTRLETQYF

D: NA
J: TRBJ2-3
size: few
V: TRBV18
DNA: TGTGCCAGCTCACCCGTGGTAAATACGCAGTATTTT
CDR3: CASSPVVNTQYF

D: TRBD1
J: TRBJ2-3
size: few
V: TRBV5-4
DNA: TGTGCCAGCAGCACGGGACAGGGAGATACGCAGTATTTT
CDR3: CASSTGQGDTQYF

D: NA
J: TRBJ2-1
size: many
V: TRBV7-2
DNA: TGTGCCAGCAGCTTAGCGTCAGGGTTCAATGAGCAGTTCTTC
CDR3: CASSLASGFNEQFF

D: NA
J: TRBJ2-7
size: many
V: TRBV18
DNA: TGTGCCAGCTCACCAGAGACATATGAGCAGTACTTC
CDR3: CASSPETYEQYF

D: NA
J: TRBJ2-3
size: NA
V: TRBV5-4
DNA: TGTGCCAGCAGCGAGGGCACAGATACGCAGTATTTT
CDR3: CASSEGTDTQYF

D: NA
J: TRBJ1-5
size: many
V: TRBV7-9
DNA: TGTGCCAGCAGCTCCTACAGGGATGGGAATCAGCCCCAGCATTTT
CDR3: CASSSYRDGNQPQHF

D: NA
J: TRBJ2-6
size: NA
V: TRBV18
DNA: TGTGCCAGCTCACCGTCCTGGGGGGCCAACGTCCTGACTTTC
CDR3: CASSPSWGANVLTF

D: NA
J: TRBJ1-1
size: many
V: TRBV18
DNA: TGTGCCAGCTCACCAGACATGAACACTGAAGCTTTCTTT
CDR3: CASSPDMNTEAFF

D: TRBD1
J: TRBJ2-1
size: few
V: TRBV4-1
DNA: TGCGCCAGCAGCCAATTTCAGAATTCGCGGGACAGGTCCTACAATGAGCAGTTCTTC
CDR3: CASSQFQNSRDRSYNEQFF

D: NA
J: TRBJ2-4
size: many
V: TRBV27
DNA: TGTGCCAGCAGTTTGGGGGACATTCAGTACTTC
CDR3: CASSLGDIQYF

D: TRBD2
J: TRBJ2-1
size: many
V: TRBV7-2
DNA: TGTGCCAGCAGCTTTGCTAGCGGGACAAATGAGCAGTTCTTC
CDR3: CASSFASGTNEQFF

D: TRBD2
J: TRBJ2-5
size: many
V: TRBV28
DNA: TGTGCCAGCAGCCTCTTAGCGGGGCCCCAAGAGACCCAGTACTTC
CDR3: CASSLLAGPQETQYF

D: TRBD1
J: TRBJ2-2
size: few
V: TRBV10-3
DNA: TGTGCCATCAGTGAGAACAGGGGGACCGGGGAGCTGTTTTTT
CDR3: CAISENRGTGELFF

D: TRBD1
J: TRBJ2-1
size: few
V: TRBV5-1
DNA: TGCGCCAGCAGCTTGGATACAGGGGGACAGCAGTTCTTC
CDR3: CASSLDTGGQQFF

D: NA
J: TRBJ2-5
size: NA
V: TRBV13
DNA: TGTGCCAGCAGCCGGGCCCCCGTGGGCCAAGAGACCCAGTACTTC
CDR3: CASSRAPVGQETQYF

D: NA
J: TRBJ2-3
size: many
V: TRBV11-2
DNA: TGTGCCAGCAGCCCGGGACAACGCACAGATACGCAGTATTTT
CDR3: CASSPGQRTDTQYF

D: NA
J: TRBJ2-2
size: NA
V: TRBV29-1
DNA: TGCAGCGTTGCCACTAGGACTCGCACCGGGGAGCTGTTTTTT
CDR3: CSVATRTRTGELFF

D: NA
J: TRBJ2-5
size: NA
V: TRBV20-1
DNA: TGCAGTGCGCGGCGGGACACGAAAGAGACCCAGTACTTC
CDR3: CSARRDTKETQYF

D: TRBD1
J: TRBJ2-7
size: few
V: TRBV20-1
DNA: TGCAGTGCTGCCAACCGGGACAGGGATCCCTACGAGCAGTACTTC
CDR3: CSAANRDRDPYEQYF

D: TRBD1
J: TRBJ2-1
size: many
V: TRBV9
DNA: TGTGCCAGCAGCGTAGGTCTTAGGACAGGGGGGAACAATGAGCAGTTCTTC
CDR3: CASSVGLRTGGNNEQFF

D: NA
J: TRBJ2-7
size: few
V: TRBV14
DNA: TGTGCCAGCAGCCCGACCGGGGAAGCGGCCCAGTACTTC
CDR3: CASSPTGEAAQYF

D: TRBD2
J: TRBJ2-6
size: few
V: TRBV2
DNA: TGTGCCAGCAGCCGGGGGGTTGTGGGGGCCAACGTCCTGACTTTC
CDR3: CASSRGVVGANVLTF

D: NA
J: TRBJ1-4
size: NA
V: TRBV4-3
DNA: TGCGCCAGCAGCCAAGGTCCGAGACGGGATAATGAAAAACTGTTTTTT
CDR3: CASSQGPRRDNEKLFF

D: NA
J: TRBJ2-7
size: few
V: TRBV5-1
DNA: TGCGCCAGCAGCTTGTCAGGGACACCTTACGAGCAGTACTTC
CDR3: CASSLSGTPYEQYF

D: NA
J: TRBJ2-2
size: few
V: TRBV12-3/TRBV12-4
DNA: TGTGCCAGCAGAGACATTAACACCGGGGAGCTGTTTTTT
CDR3: CASRDINTGELFF

D: NA
J: TRBJ1-3
size: many
V: TRBV18
DNA: TGTGCCAGCTCGCGGGACACTGGAAACACCATATATTTT
CDR3: CASSRDTGNTIYF

D: TRBD2
J: TRBJ2-1
size: few
V: TRBV7-2
DNA: TGTGCCAGCAGCCTCGGACTAGCAGTTGGCAATGAGCAGTTCTTC
CDR3: CASSLGLAVGNEQFF

D: NA
J: TRBJ2-2
size: many
V: TRBV10-2
DNA: TGCGCCAGCAGACAGATGTTCGCGAACACCGGGGAGCTGTTTTTT
CDR3: CASRQMFANTGELFF

D: NA
J: TRBJ1-1
size: many
V: TRBV4-2
DNA: TGTGCCAGCAGCCAAGGGTTTGAAGCTTTCTTT
CDR3: CASSQGFEAFF

D: TRBD2
J: TRBJ2-5
size: many
V: TRBV7-2
DNA: TGTGCCAGCAGCCAGCCGTGGGGGGGGTTGGCCCAGTACTTC
CDR3: CASSQPWGGLAQYF

D: NA
J: TRBJ1-6
size: few
V: TRBV12-3/TRBV12-4
DNA: TGTGCCAGCAGCGAGATTGTTCCCCCGAATTCACCCCTCCACTTT
CDR3: CASSEIVPPNSPLHF

D: TRBD2
J: TRBJ2-3
size: NA
V: TRBV5-1
DNA: TGCGCCAGCAGCTCCCCGGGACTAGCGGGGGGTGAGAACACAGATACGCAGTATTTT
CDR3: CASSSPGLAGGENTDTQYF